Presented here are 12 T cell receptor beta chains from one specimen sequenced in a study of T cell responses to AZD1222 COVID-19 vaccine (dated by TCRdb to 2020 to 2023). The library was produced with the immunoSEQ multiplex PCR assay. This immuneACCESS table, as held by TCRdb, lists in-frame sequences with V and J called but not all clones. Of the missing ones, under half trace to an unresolved V gene in checked studies; the others have no known cause. The sample has roughly 130,000 clones on record, about 90% of them singletons. The leading ten clones occupy about 7.5% of the sample. The label giving this sample's time point can be read as: about 28 days (+/-7) after the second vaccine dose. This sample's treatment or condition label indicates: meningococcal conjugate vaccine given as trial control. The starting material was peripheral blood, obtained 28 days after the second dose of the MenACWY control vaccine. The receptor set was obtained from an adult who received the MenACWY meningococcal vaccine as a control.

The J gene is TRBJ1-6, the V gene TRBV6-6; 8 positions match TRBD1. The junction had 12 bases not matched to a gene; V was cut back by 6 bases and J by 8 bases. In germline, CDR1 is MNHNY, CDR2 SVGAGI (reference sequence). The CDR3 consists of 16 residues. CDR3 protein: CASRKGGQGAHSPLHF. CDR3 nucleotide sequence: TGTGCCAGCAGGAAGGGTGGTCAGGGGGCTCATTCACCCCTCCACTTT.

In this sample, this clone turned up once. This chain uses TRBV7-9 with TRBJ2-1, with D perhaps matching TRBD1 (6 bases). CDR1 and CDR2 from the germline V gene are SEHNR and FQNEAQ (reference sequence). The CDR3 has 16 amino acids. The V end lost 5 bases, the J end lost 6 bases, and 20 bases lay between the germline ends. This CDR3 is CASSKSATRGPNEQFF. The CDR3 DNA sequence: TGTGCCAGCAGCAAGAGTGCGACCAGGGGACCCAATGAGCAGTTCTTC. Full variable domain (outside the CDR3, taken from reference TRBV7-9 and TRBJ2-1): DTGVSQNPRHKITKRGQNVTFRCDPISEHNRLYWYRQTLGQGPEFLTYFQNEAQLEKSRLLSDRFSAERPKGSFSTLEIQRTEQGDSAMYLCASSKSATRGPNEQFFGPGTRLTVL.

The rearrangement uses TRBV11-2 and TRBJ2-5; D is ambiguous. This CDR3 is built from 12 residues. Germline CDR1 is SGHAT and CDR2 is FQNNGV. Trimming pared 0 bases from V and 1 base from J, leaving 0 bases between. Written as DNA, the CDR3 is TGTGCCAGCAGCTTAGACCAAGAGACCCAGTACTTC. This codes for CASSLDQETQYF.

V gene TRBV5-1 combines with J gene TRBJ2-1; D possibly corresponds to TRBD2 (6 bases). CDR1 SGHRS and CDR2 YFSETQ come from the germline V gene. Trimming left V 1 base short and J 6 bases short, with 8 bases between. This CDR3 region has 13 residues. The CDR3 reads CASSLRGSNEQFF. The CDR3 nucleotides are TGCGCCAGCAGCTTGCGGGGGTCCAATGAGCAGTTCTTC.

This chain connects TRBV6-5 to TRBJ1-2, with D uncertain. The germline V gene encodes CDR1 MNHEY and CDR2 SVGAGI. This CDR3 contains 12 residues. The V end was cut by 5 bases, the J end by 4 bases, with 8 bases between. The CDR3 reads CASSHPGYGYTF. The CDR3 bases are TGTGCCAGCAGTCACCCGGGCTATGGCTACACCTTC.

In regard to this clone: This sample includes further DNA sequences coding for the same CDR3. The chain uses TRBV12-3 or TRBV12-4 and TRBJ1-5; D is uncertain. V shed 3 bases and J shed 2 bases, with 2 bases lying between them. The CDR3 extends over 12 amino acids. The CDR3, as DNA: TGTGCCAGCAGTTTGGGCAATCAGCCCCAGCATTTT. Protein sequence: CASSLGNQPQHF.

V gene TRBV4-3 combines with J gene TRBJ1-5, with 8 bases that match TRBD1. J was trimmed by 7 bases and V by 0 bases; bases with no gene match: 5. Germline-derived CDR1 and CDR2 are LGHNA and YSLEER. The CDR3 has 15 amino acids. CDR3 in DNA: TGCGCCAGCAGCCAAGATTGGCAGGGGGCGCAGCCCCAGCATTTT. It codes for CASSQDWQGAQPQHF.

The CDR3 loop is CASSPQVDSYEQYF. The CDR3 DNA reads as TGTGCCAGCAGCCCACAGGTCGACTCCTACGAGCAGTACTTC. This chain links TRBV3-1 (or the pseudogene TRBV3-2) with TRBJ2-7; weak D call: TRBD1 (5 bases). Germline V gene sequence: CDR1 LGHDT, CDR2 YNNKEL (reference sequence). CDR3 length equals 14 residues. V lost 4 bases, J lost 0 bases, and 10 bases lay in between.

The V call is TRBV14, the J call TRBJ2-2, with unresolved D. Germline CDR1 SGHDN, CDR2 FVKESK. Trimming pared 0 bases from V and 9 bases from J, leaving 5 bases between. The CDR3 length is 12 residues. CDR3 DNA sequence: TGTGCCAGCAGCCAAGAGGTCCGGGAGCTGTTTTTT. Residues: CASSQEVRELFF.

The chain is built from TRBV29-1 and TRBJ1-3; a possible D gene is TRBD1 (6 bases). V was shortened by 3 bases and J by 3 bases, with 15 bases between the two germline ends. CDR1 and CDR2 from the germline V gene are SQVTM and ANQGSEA. CDR3 length: 15 residues. DNA of the CDR3: TGCAGCGTTGAGGCTCCAGGGGCAAATGGAAACACCATATATTTT. Translation: CSVEAPGANGNTIYF.

This clone was picked up one time. The chain carries TRBV3-1 (or the pseudogene TRBV3-2) and TRBJ2-5, with a tentative D call TRBD2 (5 bases). The CDR3 length is 15 residues. V was pared by 0 bases and J by 4 bases, with 12 bases between. Germline CDR1 reads LGHDT; CDR2 reads YNNKEL (reference sequence). CDR3 in DNA: TGTGCCAGCAGCCAAGAAGGATCGGGGTCAGAGACCCAGTACTTC. Translated: CASSQEGSGSETQYF.

The CDR3: CASSQLWDTSYEQYF. The DNA of the CDR3 is TGTGCCAGCAGCCAGTTGTGGGACACGTCCTACGAGCAGTACTTC. The genes are TRBV3-1 (or the pseudogene TRBV3-2) and TRBJ2-7; D is perhaps TRBD1 (6 bases). With 3 bases removed from V and 1 base from J, the gap between germline ends came to 13 bases. The germline V gene has CDR1 LGHDT and CDR2 YNNKEL (reference sequence). The CDR3 extends over 15 amino acids.